A selection of T cell receptor beta chains follows, all from one sample in a study of a mutant IDH1 vaccine in newly diagnosed glioma. Assay: immunoSEQ multiplex PCR; the TCRdb copy retains only in-frame clones and omits some. The table shows tens of thousands of clones, with about four fifths occurring only once. The sequencing used PBMCs, collected from a glioma patient treated with radiotherapy, temozolomide or both. The origin of the receptors is a man younger than 40 with glioma. The CDR3 runs from the conserved cysteine through the conserved F or W. D genes are given only for firm matches. A clone size is listed for some rows: how often the clone was seen (once, few, many), or a class if it is expanded.

V gene,clone size,D gene,J gene,CDR3 DNA,CDR3 protein
TRBV9,.,TRBD1,TRBJ1-5,TGTGCCAGCAGCATCGGACAGGGTCGCAATCAGCCCCAGCATTTT,CASSIGQGRNQPQHF
TRBV30,.,.,TRBJ2-1,TGTGCCTGGAGGCGACAGGCGTTCAATGAGCAGTTCTTC,CAWRRQAFNEQFF
TRBV2,.,TRBD1,TRBJ2-5,TGTGCCAGCAGCGGGACAGGGCGAATAGTAGGAGAGACCCAGTACTTC,CASSGTGRIVGETQYF
TRBV2,.,TRBD2,TRBJ2-1,TGTGCCAGCAGAAGACTAGCGGGAGGTGGTGAGCAGTTCTTC,CASRRLAGGGEQFF
TRBV27,.,.,TRBJ2-7,TGTGCCAGCAGTCTAAGGGGTCCCTACGAGCAGTACTTC,CASSLRGPYEQYF
TRBV4-1,.,.,TRBJ1-5,TGCGCCAGCAGCCAAGATTATGGGTGGGACAATCAGCCCCAGCATTTT,CASSQDYGWDNQPQHF
TRBV15,few,TRBD2,TRBJ2-2,TGTGCCACCAGCAGAGAAGCGGGGGCAAACACCGGGGAGCTGTTTTTT,CATSREAGANTGELFF
TRBV6-4,.,TRBD1,TRBJ1-1,TGTGCCAGCAGTGACTCGGGACAGCCCTTCACTGAAGCTTTCTTT,CASSDSGQPFTEAFF
TRBV13,.,.,TRBJ2-7,TGTGCCAGCAGCTCCTCGGGAGCACCGCCCGAGCAGTACTTC,CASSSSGAPPEQYF
TRBV7-8,.,.,TRBJ2-2,TGTGCCAGCAGCTTAATTTCCGGGAACACCGGGGAGCTGTTTTTT,CASSLISGNTGELFF
TRBV19,.,TRBD1,TRBJ2-7,TGTGCCAGTAGCTTCACAGGGGCTCCTAACTCCTACGAGCAGTACTTC,CASSFTGAPNSYEQYF
TRBV20-1,once,.,TRBJ1-1,TGCAGTGCTAGTCTAGAAACTGAAGCTTTCTTT,CSASLETEAFF
TRBV21-1,once,.,TRBJ2-2,TGTGCCAGCAGCAAAGAGAGGCTAGCGGGGGTCGGGGACACCGGGGAGCTGTTTTTT,CASSKERLAGVGDTGELFF
TRBV29-1,once,.,TRBJ2-2,TGCAGCGCCATTACGTGGACGGCGAACACCGGGGAGCTGTTTTTT,CSAITWTANTGELFF
TRBV7-2,.,TRBD1,TRBJ2-7,TGTGCCAGCAGCTTACGGGCGACAGGGGGCTACGAGCAGTACTTC,CASSLRATGGYEQYF
TRBV6-1,.,TRBD1,TRBJ1-4,TGTGCCACCCACAGGGGGCGAGATGAAAAACTGTTTTTT,CATHRGRDEKLFF
TRBV30,.,TRBD1,TRBJ1-3,TGTGCCTGGAGTCCTACCCGGACAGGCATCTCTGGAAACACCATATATTTT,CAWSPTRTGISGNTIYF
TRBV6-5,.,TRBD2,TRBJ2-1,TGTGCCAGCAGATCTAGCGGGGATGTTCTGGGGGAGCAGTTCTTC,CASRSSGDVLGEQFF
TRBV27,.,TRBD2,TRBJ2-2,TGTGCCAGCAGGGGAGTAGCGGGAGTCAATCCCGGGGAGCTGTTTTTT,CASRGVAGVNPGELFF
TRBV30,.,.,TRBJ2-7,TGTGCCTGGAGTAAGGGGCGCTCCTACGAGCAGTACTTC,CAWSKGRSYEQYF
TRBV7-8,few,.,TRBJ1-5,TGTGCCAGCAGCTTCAGACTCAATCAGCCCCAGCATTTT,CASSFRLNQPQHF
TRBV11-2,.,.,TRBJ2-7,TGTGCCAGCACCCAGGACTCCTACGAGCAGTACTTC,CASTQDSYEQYF
TRBV9,.,.,TRBJ1-3,TGTGCCAGCAGCGTGGACTACTCTGGAAACACCATATATTTT,CASSVDYSGNTIYF
TRBV28,few,TRBD1,TRBJ1-4,TGTGCCAGCATTTTCCAGGGGGCCCATGAAAAACTGTTTTTT,CASIFQGAHEKLFF
TRBV10-3,.,TRBD1,TRBJ2-1,TGTGCCATCAGTGATTTTGGGACAGGGATTTTCGATGAGCAGTTCTTC,CAISDFGTGIFDEQFF
TRBV6-4,few,TRBD2,TRBJ2-2,TGTGCCAGCAGCGGGGGGGCCACCGGGGAGCTGTTTTTT,CASSGGATGELFF
TRBV5-1,.,.,TRBJ1-4,TGCGCCAGCAGCTTGGGAACTAATGAAAAACTGTTTTTT,CASSLGTNEKLFF
TRBV30,.,.,TRBJ2-7,TGTGCCTGGAATACAGGCTACCACTCCTACGAGCAGTACTTC,CAWNTGYHSYEQYF
TRBV2,.,.,TRBJ1-2,TGTGCCAGCACGCCGTATCGTTATGGCTACACCTTC,CASTPYRYGYTF
TRBV5-1,.,TRBD1,TRBJ1-4,TGCGCCAGCAGCTTAACTGGACAGGGTATGAATGAAAAACTGTTTTTT,CASSLTGQGMNEKLFF
TRBV5-1,once,.,TRBJ1-1,TGCGCCAGCAGTTCCACAGGGAGCACTGAAGCTTTCTTT,CASSSTGSTEAFF
TRBV10-3,.,TRBD1,TRBJ1-2,TGTGCCATCAGTGAGTCGATATTAGGCAGGGGGAACTATGGCTACACCTTC,CAISESILGRGNYGYTF
TRBV12-5,.,TRBD1,TRBJ2-5,TGTGCTAGTGGTTTGGGGGACAGGGGGCGAGAGACCCAGTACTTC,CASGLGDRGRETQYF
TRBV10-3,.,.,TRBJ1-5,TGTGCCATCAGGGACAGTAATCAGCCCCAGCATTTT,CAIRDSNQPQHF
TRBV6-1,.,TRBD1,TRBJ2-1,TGTGCCAGCATCCCGGACAGGGGGCGAGGTGAGCAGTTCTTC,CASIPDRGRGEQFF
TRBV5-1,.,.,TRBJ2-3,TGCGCCAGCAGCTTGGGGACTAGCACAGATACGCAGTATTTT,CASSLGTSTDTQYF
TRBV5-4,.,.,TRBJ2-6,TGTGCCAGCAGCTTGGTGCCCCCGGACATCGTCACTGGGGCCAACGTCCTGACTTTC,CASSLVPPDIVTGANVLTF
TRBV19,few,.,TRBJ2-7,TGTGCCAGTAGTATAGTCGCCGGGTCGACCTACGAGCAGTACTTC,CASSIVAGSTYEQYF
TRBV18,.,.,TRBJ2-5,TGTGCCAGCTCACCACCGTCCCAGACCCAGTACTTC,CASSPPSQTQYF
TRBV11-2,.,.,TRBJ1-5,TGTGCCAGCAGCTGGGCAGCCGATCAGCCCCAGCATTTT,CASSWAADQPQHF
TRBV2,.,TRBD1,TRBJ1-1,TGTGCCAGCAGTGGGTTGACAGGGATAGTCACTGAAGCTTTCTTT,CASSGLTGIVTEAFF
TRBV19,few,.,TRBJ2-7,TGTGCCAGTAGTATAAAGGACGGCTTTTACGAGCAGTACTTC,CASSIKDGFYEQYF
TRBV11-1,once,.,TRBJ2-7,TGTGCCAGCAGCTTGAGCCTGGGGGGCGCGACATCCTACGAGCAGTACTTC,CASSLSLGGATSYEQYF
TRBV13,.,.,TRBJ1-1,TGTGCCAGCAGTTCAAACACTGAAGCTTTCTTT,CASSSNTEAFF
TRBV29-1,.,.,TRBJ1-2,TGCAGCGTTGATGAGGGGTATGGCTACACCTTC,CSVDEGYGYTF
TRBV7-8,.,.,TRBJ2-7,TGTGCCAGCAGCTTCTTGGACAGTGGGTTCTACGAGCAGTACTTC,CASSFLDSGFYEQYF
TRBV6-6,.,.,TRBJ1-2,TGTGCCAGCAATTGGGCGAAGGACTATGGCTACACCTTC,CASNWAKDYGYTF
TRBV29-1,.,.,TRBJ2-1,TGCAGCGTTGGCTCAAGCTCCTACAATGAGCAGTTCTTC,CSVGSSSYNEQFF
TRBV25-1,.,TRBD1,TRBJ1-1,TGTGCCAGCAGTGAATGGGACAGGGTATCTGAAGCTTTCTTT,CASSEWDRVSEAFF
TRBV15,.,TRBD1,TRBJ2-7,TGTGCCACCAGCAGAGTGGGACAGGCAAACTCCTACGAGCAGTACTTC,CATSRVGQANSYEQYF
TRBV11-2,.,TRBD2,TRBJ2-7,TGTGCCAGCAGCACTAGCGGGAGCAACTACGAGCAGTACTTC,CASSTSGSNYEQYF
TRBV28,.,.,TRBJ1-5,TGTGCCAGCAGTCGGGACATTCGAACCCCCCAGCATTTT,CASSRDIRTPQHF